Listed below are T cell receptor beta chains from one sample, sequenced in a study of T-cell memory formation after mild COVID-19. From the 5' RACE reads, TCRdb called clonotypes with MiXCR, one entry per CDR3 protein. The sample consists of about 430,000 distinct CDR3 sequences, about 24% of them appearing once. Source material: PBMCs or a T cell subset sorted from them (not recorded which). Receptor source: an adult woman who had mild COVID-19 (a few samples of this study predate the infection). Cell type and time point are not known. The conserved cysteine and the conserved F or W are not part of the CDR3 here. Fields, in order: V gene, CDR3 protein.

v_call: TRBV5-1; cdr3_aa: ASSSGRLAGGGTGELF
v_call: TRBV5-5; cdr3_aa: ASSLGRQLAYNEQF
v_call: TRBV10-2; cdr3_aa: ASGYNEQF
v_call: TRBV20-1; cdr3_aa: SARGGVLEGYT
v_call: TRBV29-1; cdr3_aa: SVESFGPGGSGANVLT
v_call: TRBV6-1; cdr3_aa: ASCRDIGARAF
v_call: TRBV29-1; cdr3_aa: SADGASGSKETQY
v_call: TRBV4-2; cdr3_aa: ASSQEVKGAIGYT
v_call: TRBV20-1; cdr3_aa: SARAPPAGTGILDSYNEQF
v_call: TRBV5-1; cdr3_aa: ASSLRVSTGELF
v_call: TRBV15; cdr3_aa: ATSRDMSYEQY
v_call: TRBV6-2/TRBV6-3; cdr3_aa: ASSYPRGTGANVLT
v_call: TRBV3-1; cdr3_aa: ASSRLERDTIRGRT
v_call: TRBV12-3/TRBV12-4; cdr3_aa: ASSSRAISDTQY
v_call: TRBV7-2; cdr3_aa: ASKPPGGGLGELF
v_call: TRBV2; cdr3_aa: ASSLDLSRTEAF
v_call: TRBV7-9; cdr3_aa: ASSIQGSEAF
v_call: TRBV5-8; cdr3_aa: ASSLRGMETQY
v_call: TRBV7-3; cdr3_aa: ASSLTGNEQF
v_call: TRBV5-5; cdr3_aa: ASSPPPHPVGF
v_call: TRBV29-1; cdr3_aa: SVRLALNTDTQY
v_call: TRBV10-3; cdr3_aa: AIRETGVQDEQY
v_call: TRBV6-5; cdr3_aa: ASRATAGNTIY
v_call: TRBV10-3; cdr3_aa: AISGGLASAYEQY
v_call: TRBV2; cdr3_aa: ASSATGGTLYGYT
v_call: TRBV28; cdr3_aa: ASSLGRGALGTYEQY
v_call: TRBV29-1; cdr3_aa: SVGDGNQETQY
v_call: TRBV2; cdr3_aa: ASGDGYNEQF
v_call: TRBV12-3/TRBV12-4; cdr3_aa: ASSLLAGAYNEQF
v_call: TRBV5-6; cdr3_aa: ASSGGTEEAPAYEQY
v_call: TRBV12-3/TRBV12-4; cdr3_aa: ASSFKGSGGTNEKLF
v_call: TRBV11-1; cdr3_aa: ASSRGGPGQVPGELF
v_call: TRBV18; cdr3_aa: ASSPNVAGGRTGELF
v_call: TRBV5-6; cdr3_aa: ASSLAGMGNTEAF
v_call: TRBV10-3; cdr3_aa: AISADGNSPLH
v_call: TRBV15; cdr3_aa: ATSRDRNYNEQF
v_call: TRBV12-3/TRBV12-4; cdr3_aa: ASSPGTAIDNEQF
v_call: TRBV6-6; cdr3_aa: ASSSPGPERTGELF
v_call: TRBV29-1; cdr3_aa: SSTLPPGPLEINYGYT
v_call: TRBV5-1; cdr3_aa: ASSLVGYDEQY
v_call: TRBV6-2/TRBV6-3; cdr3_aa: ASRPISTDTQY
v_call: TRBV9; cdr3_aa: ASSPPDSPWVRGETQY
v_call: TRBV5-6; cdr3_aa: ASSLIGERIYEQY
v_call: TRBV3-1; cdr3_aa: ASSQGTPEVREQY
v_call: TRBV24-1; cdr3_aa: ATRGQLAKNIQY
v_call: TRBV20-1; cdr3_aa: SPKQGNEQY
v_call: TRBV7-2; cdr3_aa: ASSLRGPLGYGYT
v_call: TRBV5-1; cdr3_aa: ASSLRADSWTTEAF
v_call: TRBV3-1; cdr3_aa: ASSQRVREGAF
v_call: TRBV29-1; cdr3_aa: SVATGPGEQY
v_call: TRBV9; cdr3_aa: ASSAPGRGSYNEQF
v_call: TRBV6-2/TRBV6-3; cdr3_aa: ASSFGQGHEQY
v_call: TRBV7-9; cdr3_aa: ASSSEDWTGGRYGYT
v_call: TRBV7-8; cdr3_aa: ASSPRTTKNIQY
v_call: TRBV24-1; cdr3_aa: ATSRKLTDTQY